The 25 T cell receptor beta chains reported below all come from one sample, sequenced in a study of CD8+ T cells in alopecia areata. Specified treatment: oral pan-JAK inhibitor, 5-10 mg twice daily. RNA was extracted and reverse transcribed into cDNA as the sequencing template. TCRdb keeps only in-frame clones here, not all; method: immunoSEQ multiplex PCR. The sample yields 150,000 or so clones, about 85% seen once. The source was CD8+ T cells sorted from blood, collected at week 4, from a patient treated with tofacitinib. These receptors originate from a human donor with alopecia areata.

This chain uses TRBV25-1 with TRBJ2-5; a weak D match, TRBD1 (6 bases). The CDR3 has 14 residues. Trimming pared 1 base from V and 1 base from J, leaving 7 bases between. In germline, CDR1 is MGHDK, CDR2 SYGVNS. The CDR3 spells CASSEWGPQETQYF. The CDR3 region has the DNA TGTGCCAGCAGTGAATGGGGGCCCCAAGAGACCCAGTACTTC.

The V gene is TRBV29-1, the J gene TRBJ2-2; D not certain. This CDR3 region has 12 residues. Germline V gives CDR1 SQVTM, CDR2 ANQGSEA. With 4 bases removed from V and 6 bases from J, the gap between germline ends came to 9 bases. CDR3 region: CSVGSLAGELFF. CDR3 bases: TGCAGCGTTGGGTCTTTGGCCGGGGAGCTGTTTTTT.

The chain joins TRBV5-1 to TRBJ1-1, with D perhaps matching TRBD1 (6 bases). Trimming took off 0 bases at V and 4 bases at J, with 16 bases between the two ends. CDR3 length: 16 amino acids. Germline V gene data show CDR1 as SGHRS and CDR2 as YFSETQ. The CDR3 loop is CASSLDQGGFFTEAFF. The CDR3 coding sequence is TGCGCCAGCAGCTTGGACCAAGGGGGATTTTTCACTGAAGCTTTCTTT.

The chain recombines TRBV5-4 with TRBJ2-1, with D possibly being TRBD2 (6 bases). The V gene's germline CDR1 is SGHNT and CDR2 YYREEE (reference sequence). Trimming stripped 4 bases from V and 7 bases from J, with 12 bases between. The CDR3 extends over 13 amino acids. CDR3 sequence: CASSGGTSNEQFF. The CDR3 coding sequence is TGTGCCAGCAGCGGGGGGACTTCGAATGAGCAGTTCTTC.

The V call is TRBV27, the J call TRBJ2-3; either TRBD1 or TRBD2 may supply D (6 bases each). The CDR3 loop spans 14 amino acids. V was clipped by 5 bases and J by 6 bases, with 15 bases between them. Germline values: CDR1 MNHEY, CDR2 SMNVEV (reference sequence). CDR3 amino acids: CASSPTGRIDTQYF. In DNA form, the CDR3 reads TGTGCCAGCAGTCCCACAGGGAGGATCGATACGCAGTATTTT.

The chain joins TRBV6-6 to TRBJ1-5, with 7 bases lining up with TRBD1. Germline V CDR1 and CDR2: MNHNY, SVGAGI (reference sequence). V lost 6 bases to trimming and J lost 0 bases; unmatched junction nucleotides: 5. The CDR3 has 15 amino acids. CDR3 in DNA: TGTGCCAGCAGCTTACAGGGGTCTAGCAATCAGCCCCAGCATTTT. Residues: CASSLQGSSNQPQHF.

This clone is a singleton in its sample. V and J are TRBV29-1 and TRBJ1-1; D is ambiguous. V lost 8 bases to trimming and J lost 2 bases, with 9 bases between them. The CDR3 is made up of 11 amino acids. From germline, CDR1 is SQVTM and CDR2 ANQGSEA. The CDR3 DNA sequence: TGCAGCCTCACGCTAAACACTGAAGCTTTCTTT. It is translated as CSLTLNTEAFF.

The chain recombines TRBV6-1 with TRBJ1-1, with TRBD1 identical over 9 bases. The CDR3 runs 15 residues. Germline lookup yields CDR1 MNHNS and CDR2 SASEGT. The V gene end was trimmed by 2 bases and the J gene end by 3 bases; junction bases not matched to a gene: 4. The CDR3 DNA sequence: TGTGCCAGCAGTGAAACAGGGGGCTCGGACACTGAAGCTTTCTTT. Translated: CASSETGGSDTEAFF.

The V call is TRBV7-3, the J call TRBJ2-1; TRBD2 matches 7 bases. V lost 1 base to trimming and J lost 8 bases; unmatched junction nucleotides: 5. CDR1 and CDR2 from the germline V gene are SGHTA and FQGTGA. The CDR3 extends over 14 amino acids. Here the CDR3 DNA reads TGTGCCAGCAGCTTAAGCGGGAGTGTCGATGAGCAGTTCTTC. Residues: CASSLSGSVDEQFF.

The table lists this clone with a few counts. The genes are TRBV9 and TRBJ2-2; D is perhaps TRBD1 (5 bases). V lost 4 bases and J lost 5, with 9 bases in between. The CDR3 consists of 13 residues. Germline CDR1 SGDLS, CDR2 YYNGEE. The CDR3 sequence: CASSPTGTGELFF. Written as DNA, the CDR3 is TGTGCCAGCAGCCCCACAGGTACCGGGGAGCTGTTTTTT.

V is TRBV5-1 and J is TRBJ2-2; TRBD1 agrees at 8 bases. The germline V gene encodes CDR1 SGHRS and CDR2 YFSETQ. This CDR3 is 17 amino acids long. V was clipped by 0 bases and J by 2 bases; unmatched bases: 6. CDR3 in DNA: TGCGCCAGCAGCTTGGCACCAGGACAGGGAAACACCGGGGAGCTGTTTTTT. This codes for CASSLAPGQGNTGELFF.

This chain links TRBV7-9 with TRBJ2-3; 8 nucleotides align to TRBD1. Germline V lookup: CDR1 SEHNR, CDR2 FQNEAQ (reference sequence). The CDR3 loop spans 13 amino acids. V shed 4 bases and J 7 bases; nucleotides not matched to a gene: 4. CDR3 sequence (DNA): TGTGCCAGCAGCTCGACAGGGGATAATACGCAGTATTTT. Amino acid sequence: CASSSTGDNTQYF.

The V call is TRBV9, the J call TRBJ2-1; tentatively, D is TRBD2 (5 bases). V dropped 0 bases and J dropped 3 bases, with 10 bases sitting between them. Germline V gene data show CDR1 as SGDLS and CDR2 as YYNGEE. This CDR3 comprises 15 residues. CDR3 loop: CASSVAPSSYNEQFF. CDR3 nucleotides: TGTGCCAGCAGCGTAGCCCCTAGCAGCTACAATGAGCAGTTCTTC.

The rearrangement links TRBV11-2 to TRBJ2-5; D possibly uses TRBD1 or TRBD2 (6 bases each). Germline values: CDR1 SGHAT, CDR2 FQNNGV. With 5 bases removed from V and 4 bases from J, the gap between germline ends came to 11 bases. This CDR3 region has 13 residues. As DNA, the CDR3 is TGTGCCAGCAGCCCCGGAGGGGGAGAGACCCAGTACTTC. Amino acids: CASSPGGGETQYF.

The V and J genes are TRBV29-1 and TRBJ1-2; D unresolved. V was cut by 4 bases and J by 4 bases, with 19 bases left in between. The germline gives CDR1 SQVTM, CDR2 ANQGSEA. CDR3 length equals 15 residues. CDR3 amino acids: CSVGSGAAGLYGYTF. Written as DNA, the CDR3 is TGCAGCGTTGGGAGCGGCGCCGCGGGCCTCTATGGCTACACCTTC.

The chain has TRBV29-1 and TRBJ2-7; 7 nucleotides agree with TRBD1. The ends lost 3 bases at V and 4 bases at J; junction bases unmatched: 9. The CDR3 has 14 amino acids. CDR1 is SQVTM, CDR2 ANQGSEA, per germline. The CDR3 sequence is CSVEEPGGMYEQYF. For the CDR3, the DNA is TGCAGCGTTGAGGAGCCAGGGGGTATGTACGAGCAGTACTTC.

This chain links TRBV5-1 with TRBJ2-2, with D perhaps TRBD2 (5 bases). CDR3 length: 12 residues. Germline V gene data show CDR1 as SGHRS and CDR2 as YFSETQ. The ends were cut back, 6 bases at V and 5 bases at J, with 8 bases in the middle. CDR3 DNA: TGCGCCAGCACGCGGGCAACCGGGGAGCTGTTTTTT. Protein product: CASTRATGELFF.

The gene calls are TRBV5-6 and TRBJ2-1, with 10 bases identical to TRBD2. The CDR3 consists of 16 residues. The ends lost 0 bases at V and 6 bases at J; junction bases unmatched: 6. The V gene's germline CDR1 is SGHDT and CDR2 YYEEEE. The CDR3 DNA sequence: TGTGCCAGCAGCTTGGGTGCTAGCGGGAGTGGCAATGAGCAGTTCTTC. It is translated as CASSLGASGSGNEQFF.

The chain couples TRBV27 to TRBJ2-3; TRBD1 aligns across 7 bases. V trimming: 2 bases; J trimming: 2 bases; junction bases outside the gene matches: 4. The CDR3 covers 15 residues. Germline V gene sequence: CDR1 MNHEY, CDR2 SMNVEV (reference sequence). CDR3 sequence reads: CASSLLDRHTDTQYF. For the CDR3, the DNA is TGTGCCAGCAGTTTACTGGACAGGCACACAGATACGCAGTATTTT.

This chain links TRBV4-1 with TRBJ2-5; tentative D call: TRBD2 (5 bases). Per the germline V gene, CDR1 is MGHRA and CDR2 is YSYEKL. Trimming removed 4 bases from V and 1 base from J, with 13 bases in between. The CDR3 totals 15 residues. CDR3 sequence reads: CASSLLEGFQETQYF. The CDR3 DNA sequence: TGCGCCAGCAGCCTCCTCGAGGGATTCCAAGAGACCCAGTACTTC.

V usage is TRBV27 and J usage is TRBJ2-7; no clear D gene. V lost 2 bases and J lost 2, with 10 bases in between. This CDR3 is built from 14 residues. Per the germline V gene, CDR1 is MNHEY and CDR2 is SMNVEV (reference sequence). The CDR3 DNA sequence: TGTGCCAGCAGTTTAACGTCTGTAGCCTACGAGCAGTACTTC. The encoded protein is CASSLTSVAYEQYF.

This clone was recorded once. The V call is TRBV5-1, the J call TRBJ2-3, with 7 bases fitting TRBD1. CDR3 length equals 15 residues. Germline V gene data show CDR1 as SGHRS and CDR2 as YFSETQ. With 4 bases clipped from V and 4 bases from J, the junction kept 9 bases outside the gene matches. The CDR3 nucleotides read TGCGCCAGCAGCCTCGGGACAGATGATCCAGATACGCAGTATTTT. It is translated as CASSLGTDDPDTQYF.

The V call is TRBV9, the J call TRBJ2-3; 8 bases line up with TRBD1. Germline V gene sequence: CDR1 SGDLS, CDR2 YYNGEE. The CDR3 spans 15 residues. V lost 2 bases, J lost 4 bases, and 6 bases stayed unmatched. CDR3 nucleotides: TGTGCCAGCAGCGTGCAGGGGGCGGTTTCAGATACGCAGTATTTT. Its protein is CASSVQGAVSDTQYF.

The gene calls are TRBV19 and TRBJ1-2, with a possible D match to TRBD1 (6 bases). The germline V and J ends were trimmed by 8 bases and 2 bases, with 12 bases remaining between them. CDR3 length equals 13 residues. In germline, CDR1 is LNHDA, CDR2 SQIVND (reference sequence). The CDR3 protein is CASLTDRNYGYTF. DNA of the CDR3: TGTGCCAGTTTAACGGACAGAAACTATGGCTACACCTTC.

J is TRBJ2-7 and V is TRBV10-3; D remains unclear. CDR3 length: 14 residues. Per germline, CDR1 ENHRY and CDR2 SYGVKD. V dropped 0 bases and J dropped 3 bases, with 9 bases sitting between them. The CDR3 coding sequence is TGTGCCATCAGTGAGTCGAGCCAGAACTACGAGCAGTACTTC. Protein product: CAISESSQNYEQYF.